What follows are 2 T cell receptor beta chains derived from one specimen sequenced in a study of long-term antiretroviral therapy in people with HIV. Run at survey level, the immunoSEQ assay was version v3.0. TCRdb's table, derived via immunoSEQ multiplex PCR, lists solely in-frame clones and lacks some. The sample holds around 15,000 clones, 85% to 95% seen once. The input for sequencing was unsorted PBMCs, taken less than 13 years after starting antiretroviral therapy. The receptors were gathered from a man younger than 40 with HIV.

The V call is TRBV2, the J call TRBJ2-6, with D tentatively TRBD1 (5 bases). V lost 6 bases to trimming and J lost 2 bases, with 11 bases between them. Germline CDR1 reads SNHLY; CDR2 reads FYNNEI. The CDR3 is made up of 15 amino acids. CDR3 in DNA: TGTGCCAGCAGGACCGACAGAACTGGGGCCAACGTCCTGACTTTC. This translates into CASRTDRTGANVLTF.

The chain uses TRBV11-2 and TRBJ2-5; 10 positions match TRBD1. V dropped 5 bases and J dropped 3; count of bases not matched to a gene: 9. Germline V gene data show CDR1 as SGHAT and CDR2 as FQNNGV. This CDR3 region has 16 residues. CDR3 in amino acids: CASSLHRGTGEETQYF. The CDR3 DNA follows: TGTGCCAGCAGCCTCCATAGGGGGACAGGGGAAGAGACCCAGTACTTC.